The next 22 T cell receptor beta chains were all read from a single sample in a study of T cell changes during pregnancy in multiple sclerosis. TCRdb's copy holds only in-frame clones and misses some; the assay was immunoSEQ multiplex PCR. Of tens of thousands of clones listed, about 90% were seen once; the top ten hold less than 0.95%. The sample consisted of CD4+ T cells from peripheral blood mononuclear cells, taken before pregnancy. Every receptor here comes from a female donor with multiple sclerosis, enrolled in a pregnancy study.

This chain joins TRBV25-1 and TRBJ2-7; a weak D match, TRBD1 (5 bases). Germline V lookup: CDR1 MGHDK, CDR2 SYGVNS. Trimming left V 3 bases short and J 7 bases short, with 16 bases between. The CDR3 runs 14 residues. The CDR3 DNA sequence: TGTGCCAGCAGTGACCCCCGAAGATCAGGGGAGCAGTACTTC. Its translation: CASSDPRRSGEQYF.

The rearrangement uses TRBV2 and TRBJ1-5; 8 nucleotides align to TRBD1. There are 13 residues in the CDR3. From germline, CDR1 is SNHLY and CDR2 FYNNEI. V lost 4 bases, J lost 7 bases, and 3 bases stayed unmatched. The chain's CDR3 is CASSATGDQPQHF. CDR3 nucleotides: TGTGCCAGCAGTGCGACAGGGGACCAGCCCCAGCATTTT.

The CDR3 DNA is TGTGCCAGCAGCTTAGCCCCTTTAAACACTGAAGCTTTCTTT. This gives the protein CASSLAPLNTEAFF. J is TRBJ1-1 and V is TRBV7-2; D is ambiguous. Trimming took 0 bases from V and 2 from J, leaving 7 bases between them. Germline V gives CDR1 SGHTA, CDR2 FQGNSA. CDR3 length: 14 residues.

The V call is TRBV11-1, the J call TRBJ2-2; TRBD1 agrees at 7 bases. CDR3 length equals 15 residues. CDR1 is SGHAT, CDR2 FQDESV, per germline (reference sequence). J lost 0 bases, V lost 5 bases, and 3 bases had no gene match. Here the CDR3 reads CASSPDRANTGELFF. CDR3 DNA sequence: TGTGCCAGCAGCCCCGACAGGGCGAACACCGGGGAGCTGTTTTTT.

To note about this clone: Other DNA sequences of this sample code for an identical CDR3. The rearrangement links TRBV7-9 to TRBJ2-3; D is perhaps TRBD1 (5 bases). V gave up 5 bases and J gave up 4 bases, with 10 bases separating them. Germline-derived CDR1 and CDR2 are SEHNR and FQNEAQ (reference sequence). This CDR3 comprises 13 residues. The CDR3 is CASSPRGPDTQYF. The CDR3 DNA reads TGTGCCAGCAGCCCAAGGGGCCCAGATACGCAGTATTTT.

This CDR3 reads CASSQESAGGTNTGELFF. CDR3 bases: TGCGCCAGCAGCCAAGAAAGCGCGGGGGGCACGAACACCGGGGAGCTGTTTTTT. The chain links TRBV4-3 to TRBJ2-2; 8 positions match TRBD2. The J segment lost 0 bases and the V segment lost 0 bases, leaving 6 bases of the junction unmatched. CDR3 length: 18 residues. CDR1 is LGHNA and CDR2 is YSLEER in the germline V gene.

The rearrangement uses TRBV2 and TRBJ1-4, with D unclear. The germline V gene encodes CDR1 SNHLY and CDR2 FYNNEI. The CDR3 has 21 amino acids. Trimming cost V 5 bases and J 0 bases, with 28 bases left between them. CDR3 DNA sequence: TGTGCCAGCAGTAAAACCGGGTTTCTTTACTCTGCGTCTCCAACTAATGAAAAACTGTTTTTT. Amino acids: CASSKTGFLYSASPTNEKLFF.

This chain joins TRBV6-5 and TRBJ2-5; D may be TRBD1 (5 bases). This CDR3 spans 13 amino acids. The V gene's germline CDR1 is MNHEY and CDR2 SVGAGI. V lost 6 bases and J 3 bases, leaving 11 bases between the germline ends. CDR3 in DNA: TGTGCCAGCAGACTGACAGTTGAAGAGACCCAGTACTTC. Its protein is CASRLTVEETQYF.

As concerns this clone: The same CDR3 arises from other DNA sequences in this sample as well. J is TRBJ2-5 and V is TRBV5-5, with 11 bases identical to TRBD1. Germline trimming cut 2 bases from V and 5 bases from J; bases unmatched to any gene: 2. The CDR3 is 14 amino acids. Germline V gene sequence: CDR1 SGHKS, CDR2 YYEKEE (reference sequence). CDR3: CASSLWDRGETQYF. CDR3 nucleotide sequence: TGTGCCAGCAGCTTATGGGACAGGGGGGAGACCCAGTACTTC.

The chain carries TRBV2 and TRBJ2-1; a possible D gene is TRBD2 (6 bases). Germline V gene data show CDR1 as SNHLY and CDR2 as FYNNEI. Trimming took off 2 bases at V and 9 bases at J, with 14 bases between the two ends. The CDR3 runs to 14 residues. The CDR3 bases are TGTGCCAGCAGTGAACGAGGCGGGGCAGGTGAGCAGTTCTTC. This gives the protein CASSERGGAGEQFF.

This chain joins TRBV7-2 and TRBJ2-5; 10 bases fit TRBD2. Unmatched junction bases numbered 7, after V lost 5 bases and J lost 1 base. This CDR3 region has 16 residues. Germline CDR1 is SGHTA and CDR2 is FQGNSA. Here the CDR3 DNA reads TGTGCCAGCAGCGACACTAGCGGGACACGCCAAGAGACCCAGTACTTC. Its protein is CASSDTSGTRQETQYF. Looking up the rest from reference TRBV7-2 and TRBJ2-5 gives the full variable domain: GAGVSQSPSNKVTEKGKDVELRCDPISGHTALYWYRQSLGQGLEFLIYFQGNSAPDKSGLPSDRFSAERTGGSVSTLTIQRTQQEDSAVYLCASSDTSGTRQETQYFGPGTRLLVL.

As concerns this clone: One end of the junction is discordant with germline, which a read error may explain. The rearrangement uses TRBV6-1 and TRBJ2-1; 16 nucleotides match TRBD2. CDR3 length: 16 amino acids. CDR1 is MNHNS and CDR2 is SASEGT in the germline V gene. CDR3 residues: CASREGTSGGAVEQFF. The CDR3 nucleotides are TGTGCCAGCAGGGAAGGGACTAGCGGGGGGGCCGTTGAGCAGTTCTTC.

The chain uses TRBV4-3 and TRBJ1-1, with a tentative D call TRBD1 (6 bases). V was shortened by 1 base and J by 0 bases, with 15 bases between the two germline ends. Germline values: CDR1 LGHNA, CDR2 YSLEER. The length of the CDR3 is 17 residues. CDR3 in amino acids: CASSQVAGGDLNTEAFF. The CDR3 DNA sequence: TGCGCCAGCAGCCAAGTCGCGGGGGGCGATCTGAACACTGAAGCTTTCTTT.

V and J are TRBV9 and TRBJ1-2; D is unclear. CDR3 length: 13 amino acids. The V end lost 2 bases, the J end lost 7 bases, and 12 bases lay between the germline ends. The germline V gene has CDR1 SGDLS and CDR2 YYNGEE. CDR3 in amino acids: CASSVAESSGYTF. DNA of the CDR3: TGTGCCAGCAGCGTTGCGGAGTCCAGTGGCTACACCTTC.

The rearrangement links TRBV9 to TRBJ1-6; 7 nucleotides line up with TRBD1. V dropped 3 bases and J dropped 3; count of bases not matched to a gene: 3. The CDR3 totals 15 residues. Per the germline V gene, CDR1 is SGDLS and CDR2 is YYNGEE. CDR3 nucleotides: TGTGCCAGCAGCGCCAGGGACAGCTATAATTCACCCCTCCACTTT. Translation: CASSARDSYNSPLHF.

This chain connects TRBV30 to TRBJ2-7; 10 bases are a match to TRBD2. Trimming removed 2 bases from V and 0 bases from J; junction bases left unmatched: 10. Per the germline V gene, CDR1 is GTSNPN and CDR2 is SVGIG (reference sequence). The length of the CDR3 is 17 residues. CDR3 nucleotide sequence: TGTGCCTGGAGTCTGGGGGCTAGCGGGGGACCCTCCTACGAGCAGTACTTC. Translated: CAWSLGASGGPSYEQYF.

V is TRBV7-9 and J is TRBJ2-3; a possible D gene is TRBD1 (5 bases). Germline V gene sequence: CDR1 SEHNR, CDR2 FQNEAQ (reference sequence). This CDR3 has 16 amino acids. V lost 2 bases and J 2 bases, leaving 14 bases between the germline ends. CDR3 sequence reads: CASSLKDGHLTDTQYF. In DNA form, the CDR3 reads TGTGCCAGCAGCTTAAAGGATGGACACCTCACAGATACGCAGTATTTT.

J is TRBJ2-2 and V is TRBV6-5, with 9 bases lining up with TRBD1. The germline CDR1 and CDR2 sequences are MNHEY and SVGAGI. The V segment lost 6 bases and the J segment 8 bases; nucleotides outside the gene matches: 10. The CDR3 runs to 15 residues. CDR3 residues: CASRPVGQGLGELFF. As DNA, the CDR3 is TGTGCCAGCAGGCCCGTGGGACAGGGTTTAGGGGAGCTGTTTTTT.

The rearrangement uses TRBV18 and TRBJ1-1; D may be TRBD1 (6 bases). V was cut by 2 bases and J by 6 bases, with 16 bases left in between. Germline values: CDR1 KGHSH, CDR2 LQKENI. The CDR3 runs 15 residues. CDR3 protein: CASSPKRGAEAEAFF. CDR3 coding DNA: TGTGCCAGCTCACCAAAGCGGGGGGCAGAGGCTGAAGCTTTCTTT.

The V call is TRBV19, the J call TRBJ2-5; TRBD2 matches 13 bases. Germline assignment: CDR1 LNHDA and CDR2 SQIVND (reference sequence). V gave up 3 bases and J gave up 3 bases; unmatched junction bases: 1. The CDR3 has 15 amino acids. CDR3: CASSMGTSGEETQYF. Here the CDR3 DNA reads TGTGCCAGTAGTATGGGGACTAGCGGGGAAGAGACCCAGTACTTC.

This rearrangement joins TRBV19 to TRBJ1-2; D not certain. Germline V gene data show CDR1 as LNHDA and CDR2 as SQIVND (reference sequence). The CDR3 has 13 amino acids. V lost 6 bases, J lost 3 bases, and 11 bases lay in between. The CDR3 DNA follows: TGTGCCAGTAGAGGAGGAGGGTACTATGGCTACACCTTC. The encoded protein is CASRGGGYYGYTF.

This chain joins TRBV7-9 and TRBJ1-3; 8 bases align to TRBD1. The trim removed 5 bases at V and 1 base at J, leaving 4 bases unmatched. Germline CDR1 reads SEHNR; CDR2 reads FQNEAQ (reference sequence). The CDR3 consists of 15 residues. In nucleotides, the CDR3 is TGTGCCAGCAGCCTGTGGACAGGGTCTGGAAACACCATATATTTT. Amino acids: CASSLWTGSGNTIYF.